Below, 25 T cell receptor beta chains from the same sample are listed, as sequenced in a study of preoperative IRX-2 immunotherapy in early breast cancer (dated by TCRdb to the late 2010s). To prepare the library, the immunoSEQ multiplex PCR assay was applied. TCRdb limited this immuneACCESS table to in-frame rearrangements with V and J called. A share of clones is missing; checked studies link under half to unresolved V genes, and the rest is unexplained. For this sample the table gives approximately 30,000 clones, of which about 95% were detected only once. Approximately 6.5% of the sample goes to the ten largest clones. This specimen's treatment or condition label, interpreted: preoperative locoregional IRX-2 cytokine immunotherapy. The material was obtained from a patient treated with IRX-2 immunotherapy. The source of these receptors is a human donor with breast cancer.

V usage is TRBV2 and J usage is TRBJ2-1; D gene ambiguous. The CDR3 runs to 13 residues. Germline CDR1 is SNHLY and CDR2 is FYNNEI. V lost 6 bases, J lost 7 bases, and 13 bases lay in between. As DNA, the CDR3 is TGTGCCAGCAGAGAACTACTACCTAATGAGCAGTTCTTC. It specifies CASRELLPNEQFF.

The chain is built from TRBV5-4 and TRBJ2-5, with a weak D call TRBD1 (6 bases). The V gene's germline CDR1 is SGHNT and CDR2 YYREEE (reference sequence). This CDR3 contains 15 residues. V lost 4 bases and J lost 5, with 18 bases in between. CDR3 nucleotide sequence: TGTGCCAGCAGCCCCAGGGGACCACCCGGCGAGACCCAGTACTTC. It yields the protein CASSPRGPPGETQYF.

The chain joins TRBV7-9 to TRBJ1-4; the D gene is possibly TRBD1 (5 bases). The germline V gene encodes CDR1 SEHNR and CDR2 FQNEAQ (reference sequence). V lost 5 bases and J lost 7, with 20 bases in between. This CDR3 has 16 residues. In DNA, the CDR3 is TGTGCCAGCAGCGTAAACCTCAGGGTTCGGGGTGAAAAACTGTTTTTT. Amino acids: CASSVNLRVRGEKLFF.

This clone was counted once. This chain links TRBV5-1 with TRBJ2-1, with TRBD2 identical over 7 bases. Germline V CDR1 and CDR2: SGHRS, YFSETQ. The CDR3 is 14 amino acids. Germline trimming cut 0 bases from V and 13 bases from J; bases unmatched to any gene: 10. The CDR3, as DNA: TGCGCCAGCAGCTTGGTAGTCGGTGGGGACTATCAGTTCTTC. Translating it yields CASSLVVGGDYQFF.

CDR3 nucleotides: TGTGCCAGCAGCTTTGGAGGACAGGGCGGCAATCAGCCCCAGCATTTT. Translation gives CASSFGGQGGNQPQHF. The J gene is TRBJ1-5, the V gene TRBV5-4, with TRBD1 matching over 8 bases. The CDR3 has 16 residues. The germline CDR1 and CDR2 sequences are SGHNT and YYREEE (reference sequence). The ends lost 2 bases at V and 2 bases at J; junction bases unmatched: 6.

V and J are TRBV19 and TRBJ2-1; D possibly corresponds to TRBD1 (7 bases). Germline assignment: CDR1 LNHDA and CDR2 SQIVND (reference sequence). V was clipped by 4 bases and J by 8 bases, with 18 bases between them. The CDR3 is 15 amino acids. CDR3 nucleotides: TGTGCCAGTAGTACCAGGGGGGACTGGGGGGATGAGCAGTTCTTC. Amino acid sequence: CASSTRGDWGDEQFF. Variable domain in full (rest from reference TRBV19 and TRBJ2-1): DGGITQSPKYLFRKEGQNVTLSCEQNLNHDAMYWYRQDPGQGLRLIYYSQIVNDFQKGDIAEGYSVSREKKESFPLTVTSAQKNPTAFYLCASSTRGDWGDEQFFGPGTRLTVL.

The CDR3 is CASSVGTTGINSPLHF. The CDR3, as DNA: TGTGCCAGCAGCGTAGGGACCACAGGGATCAATTCACCCCTCCACTTT. The genes are TRBV9 and TRBJ1-6; weak D call: TRBD1 (6 bases). The CDR3 extends over 16 amino acids. Trimming left V 0 bases short and J 7 bases short, with 14 bases between. Germline V gene sequence: CDR1 SGDLS, CDR2 YYNGEE.

V usage is TRBV21-1 and J usage is TRBJ2-1; TRBD2 was called by the table and not checked on the DNA. TRBV21-1 is a recognized pseudogene. This CDR3 has 17 residues. The DNA of the CDR3 is TGTGCCAGCAGCACCCGACCGGGACTCAGCTCCTACAATGAGCAGTTCTTC. Translating gives CASSTRPGLSSYNEQFF.

The rearrangement uses TRBV5-1 and TRBJ1-1; 10 bases fit TRBD1. In germline, CDR1 is SGHRS, CDR2 YFSETQ. V lost 2 bases, J lost 5 bases, and 6 bases stayed unmatched. This CDR3 spans 15 amino acids. The CDR3 reads CASSFDRGRETEAFF. In DNA, the CDR3 is TGCGCCAGCAGCTTTGACAGGGGGCGCGAGACTGAAGCTTTCTTT.

This sequence joins TRBV18 and TRBJ2-5, with 8 positions matching TRBD2. CDR1 and CDR2 from the germline V gene are KGHSH and LQKENI. The CDR3 has 15 amino acids. V gave up 3 bases and J gave up 3 bases; unmatched junction bases: 6. CDR3 sequence: CASSPQREWEETQYF. Here the CDR3 DNA reads TGTGCCAGCTCACCTCAGCGGGAGTGGGAAGAGACCCAGTACTTC. The full variable domain, rest sourced from reference TRBV18 and TRBJ2-5, is NAGVMQNPRHLVRRRGQEARLRCSPMKGHSHVYWYRQLPEEGLKFMVYLQKENIIDESGMPKERFSAEFPKEGPSILRIQQVVRGDSAAYFCASSPQREWEETQYFGPGTRLLVL.

The chain recombines TRBV5-8 with TRBJ1-1; D not resolved. Germline-derived CDR1 and CDR2 are SGHTS and YDEGEE. The CDR3 length is 14 residues. The germline V and J ends were trimmed by 0 bases and 3 bases, with 9 bases remaining between them. DNA for the CDR3: TGTGCCAGCAGCTTGGCTCCGGTGGACACTGAAGCTTTCTTT. This translates into CASSLAPVDTEAFF.

V usage is TRBV6-1 and J usage is TRBJ2-7; TRBD1 matches at 8 bases. V lost 9 bases, J lost 4 bases, and 11 bases stayed unmatched. Germline-derived CDR1 and CDR2 are MNHNS and SASEGT. The CDR3 has 14 amino acids. This CDR3 is CASLETGDLYEQYF. As DNA, the CDR3 is TGTGCCAGTTTGGAGACAGGGGACTTGTACGAGCAGTACTTC.

The V and J genes are TRBV2 and TRBJ1-1; D uncertain. The CDR3 consists of 13 residues. Germline CDR1 reads SNHLY; CDR2 reads FYNNEI. Deletions cut 4 bases from V and 0 bases from J, with 6 bases between. CDR3 region: CASSVSMNTEAFF. In DNA form, the CDR3 reads TGTGCCAGCAGTGTTTCCATGAACACTGAAGCTTTCTTT.

This chain connects TRBV6-1 to TRBJ2-7; 8 bases are a match to TRBD1. V trimming: 5 bases; J trimming: 0 bases; junction bases outside the gene matches: 0. CDR3 length: 13 residues. The germline V gene encodes CDR1 MNHNS and CDR2 SASEGT. CDR3 protein: CASSTGGSYEQYF. DNA of the CDR3: TGTGCCAGCAGTACAGGGGGCTCCTACGAGCAGTACTTC.

This chain joins TRBV27 and TRBJ1-2; TRBD1 aligns across 8 bases. The CDR3 consists of 13 residues. The germline CDR1 and CDR2 sequences are MNHEY and SMNVEV (reference sequence). V gave up 2 bases and J gave up 6 bases; unmatched junction bases: 2. CDR3 region: CASSLQQGDGYTF. In nucleotides, the CDR3 is TGTGCCAGCAGTTTACAACAGGGGGATGGCTACACCTTC.

This clone has just one count. The chain employs TRBV12-2 and TRBJ1-1. TRBV12-2 is recorded as a pseudogene. The CDR3 is 14 residues long. In DNA form, the CDR3 reads TGTGCAAGTCGCCCTACGCCCGACAGAGGGGAAGCTTTCTTT. Protein: CASRPTPDRGEAFF.

V gene TRBV7-6 combines with J gene TRBJ2-2, with 7 positions matching TRBD1. The CDR3 is 14 amino acids. Germline CDR1 reads SGHVS; CDR2 reads FNYEAQ. V dropped 2 bases and J dropped 7; count of bases not matched to a gene: 4. DNA of the CDR3: TGTGCCAGCAGCTTAAGGGGGCGCGGCGGGGAGCTGTTTTTT. As protein: CASSLRGRGGELFF.

The gene calls are TRBV7-2 and TRBJ2-5, with 7 bases lining up with TRBD1. The V gene end was trimmed by 2 bases and the J gene end by 0 bases; junction bases not matched to a gene: 6. The length of the CDR3 is 16 residues. Germline V CDR1 and CDR2: SGHTA, FQGNSA. In DNA, the CDR3 is TGTGCCAGCAGCTTAAGGACAGGACTGTACCAAGAGACCCAGTACTTC. Its translation: CASSLRTGLYQETQYF.

This clone appeared once. The J gene is TRBJ1-1, the V gene TRBV10-2, with 8 bases that match TRBD1. V trimming: 9 bases; J trimming: 1 base; junction bases outside the gene matches: 7. CDR1 and CDR2 (germline): WSHSY, SAAADI. This CDR3 is built from 14 residues. Here the CDR3 DNA reads TGCGCCAGTTTGCAGGGGGCCTCGAACACTGAAGCTTTCTTT. It codes for CASLQGASNTEAFF.

The genes are TRBV7-6 and TRBJ1-1; the D gene is possibly TRBD1 (5 bases). Trimming shortened V by 0 bases and J by 11 bases, and 13 bases separated the two germline ends. Germline assignment: CDR1 SGHVS and CDR2 FNYEAQ. This CDR3 has 13 residues. CDR3 nucleotides: TGTGCCAGCAGCTTAGCGGGGTGGGAGGGGGCTTTCTTT. Its translation: CASSLAGWEGAFF.

The gene calls are TRBV15 and TRBJ2-5; 8 bases line up with TRBD1. Unmatched junction bases numbered 7, after V lost 2 bases and J lost 5 bases. The CDR3 runs to 15 residues. CDR1 and CDR2 from the germline V gene are LNHNV and YYDKDF (reference sequence). The CDR3 is CATSRRQGLEETQYF. CDR3 nucleotides: TGTGCCACCAGCAGACGACAGGGGTTAGAGGAGACCCAGTACTTC. Full variable domain (outside the CDR3, taken from reference TRBV15 and TRBJ2-5): DAMVIQNPRYQVTQFGKPVTLSCSQTLNHNVMYWYQQKSSQAPKLLFHYYDKDFNNEADTPDNFQSRRPNTSFCFLDIRSPGLGDTAMYLCATSRRQGLEETQYFGPGTRLLVL.

A few counts support this clone. The chain links TRBV14 to TRBJ2-2; D call uncertain. The CDR3 contains 13 residues. V lost 2 bases and J 1 base, leaving 2 bases between the germline ends. The germline V gene has CDR1 SGHDN and CDR2 FVKESK. CDR3 residues: CASSQRNTGELFF. The DNA of the CDR3 is TGTGCCAGCAGCCAAAGGAACACCGGGGAGCTGTTTTTT. Full variable domain (missing parts from reference TRBV14 and TRBJ2-2): EAGVTQFPSHSVIEKGQTVTLRCDPISGHDNLYWYRRVMGKEIKFLLHFVKESKQDESGMPNNRFLAERTGGTYSTLKVQPAELEDSGVYFCASSQRNTGELFFGEGSRLTVL.

The chain employs TRBV19 and TRBJ1-4; 7 bases are a match to TRBD1. With V trimmed by 4 bases and J by 6 bases, 8 bases remained unmatched. The CDR3 loop spans 15 amino acids. Germline-derived CDR1 and CDR2 are LNHDA and SQIVND (reference sequence). This chain's CDR3 is CASSTGDSPYEKLFF. The CDR3 nucleotides are TGTGCCAGTAGTACCGGGGACAGTCCGTATGAAAAACTGTTTTTT.

This clone was detected a few times. The rearrangement uses TRBV7-9 and TRBJ2-7; the match to TRBD2 covers 7 bases. This CDR3 spans 16 amino acids. CDR1 and CDR2 from the germline V gene are SEHNR and FQNEAQ (reference sequence). V was clipped by 7 bases and J by 2 bases; unmatched bases: 14. Here the CDR3 DNA reads TGTGCCAGCACCCCTTGGGGCAGCGGGGAAACCTACGAGCAGTACTTC. It yields the protein CASTPWGSGETYEQYF.

This chain links TRBV19 with TRBJ1-2; D is perhaps TRBD1 (5 bases). Germline loops: CDR1 LNHDA, CDR2 SQIVND (reference sequence). The ends were cut back, 7 bases at V and 1 base at J, with 13 bases in the middle. The CDR3 totals 14 residues. Written as DNA, the CDR3 is TGTGCCAGTATGGAACAGGCCCGTAACTATGGCTACACCTTC. As protein: CASMEQARNYGYTF.